The entry that follows covers one T cell receptor beta chain sequence. Its cognate antigen has yet to be identified. One base away there is no much larger clone; base qualities are not given. Measured from the cysteine to the phenylalanine, the CDR3 is 16 residues long. Only CDR3 DNA is held: 48 bases, read in frame from base 1. The junction carries 16 bases between V and J, which are trimmed by 2 bases and 3 bases respectively. The germline V gene (reference sequence) yields WNHNN for CDR1 and SYGVQD for CDR2. This record belongs to a study of CD8 T cells in ankylosing spondylitis (TCRdb year 2017). Some background on the complete study: The study profiled T cell receptor beta repertoires in healthy donors and ankylosing spondylitis patients to find disease-linked TCR variants. The whole study cohort included over a hundred healthy donors and 20 to 30 ankylosing spondylitis patients. Peripheral blood was sampled, and synovial fluid was also collected from ankylosing spondylitis patients. What the work shows at the level of the full study, not this receptor alone: The disease-linked clones were reported as significantly enriched in matched synovial fluid samples from ankylosing spondylitis patients. Some motif variants had previously been reported in the synovial fluid and blood of reactive arthritis patients, which suggests shared mechanisms of disease initiation. A CD8+ phenotype was shown by the disease-linked clones, which were found at relatively low frequencies in peripheral blood. Blood from ankylosing spondylitis patients appeared to be characterized by a TCR beta motif composed of under 10 highly homologous amino acid variants.

The sequencer listed for this sample is Illumina HiSeq 2500. Quantitative 5'-RACE with molecular barcodes was used to prepare TCR beta libraries. In the source study's methods: A new computational method, built on a probabilistic model of VDJ rearrangement, was used to identify disease-linked TCR variants. The public reads were run again by TCRdb, first through fastp at Q25 and then through MiXCR, and only productive beta chains were kept. A single entry per CDR3 protein holds the most common genes and DNA from its merged rows. The V and J calls and clone size are TCRdb's, not the authors'. This sample lists roughly 700,000 distinct CDR3 sequences; 15% to 20% were detected once. Around a fifth of the sample is taken by the ten largest.

This clonotype was sampled from a male donor with ankylosing spondylitis. Sequences were obtained from blood, either unsorted or a sorted T cell fraction (not recorded which). This chain is built from TRBV10-1 and TRBJ1-1; TRBD1 is a possible D gene, resting on 5 matching bases. The CDR3 has the sequence CASSESREILDTEAFF. The DNA is as follows: TGCGCCAGCAGTGAGAGCAGGGAAATACTGGACACTGAAGCTTTCTTT.